This T cell receptor beta chain comes out of a study of T-cell memory formation after mild COVID-19. Study outcomes and limitations: CD4+ bias marked clones expanding day 15 to 37, unlike balanced contracting clones.

TCRdb reprocessed the 5' RACE reads with MiXCR, giving one entry per CDR3 protein. The sample includes hundreds of thousands of distinct CDR3 sequences, roughly 18% of them seen just once. The germline CDR1 and CDR2 sequences are SGDLS and YYNGEE. Trimming took off 4 bases at V and 9 bases at J, with 20 bases between the two ends. CDR3 length: 15 residues. This clonotype has more than one count but fewer than ten. The antigen is not known. The sample was PBMCs or a T cell subset sorted from them (not recorded which). The chain carries TRBV9 and TRBJ2-1; TRBD1 or TRBD2 may be the D gene (5 bases each). This TCR was recovered from an adult woman who had mild COVID-19 (a few samples of this study predate the infection). Cell type and time point are not known. The CDR3 loop reads CASSKISGARGEQFF. The CDR3 DNA reads TGTGCCAGCAGCAAGATCTCCGGGGCGAGGGGTGAGCAGTTCTTC. The full variable domain, with the rest looked up from reference TRBV9 and TRBJ2-1, is DSGVTQTPKHLITATGQRVTLRCSPRSGDLSVYWYQQSLDQGLQFLIQYYNGEERAKGNILERFSAQQFPDLHSELNLSSLELGDSALYFCASSKISGARGEQFFGPGTRLTVL.